The next 15 T cell receptor beta chains were all read from a single sample in a study of CD8+ T cells in alopecia areata. It was cDNA, reverse transcribed from extracted RNA, that served as the sequencing template. Produced via immunoSEQ multiplex PCR; TCRdb's table is partial and in-frame only. In total the sample includes about 110,000 clones, none of them seen once. What was sequenced was lesional skin. These receptors all come from a C3H/HeJ mouse with alopecia areata. Strain MHC haplotype: H2-k.

This clone turned up a few times. The germline and genes are mouse ones. The CDR3 end is not reached by the read, which stops 4 residues before it; the germline J gene fills it in. The chain is built from TRBV1 and TRBJ1-4; D is ambiguous. V was cut by 0 bases and J by 2 bases, with 7 bases left in between. Germline assignment: CDR1 NSQYPW and CDR2 LRSPGD (reference sequence). The CDR3 totals 15 residues. CDR3 bases read: TGCACCTGCAGTGCAGATACAGCCTCCAACGAA. It translates to CTCSADTASNE. The entire CDR3 is CTCSADTASNERLFF.

This clone was counted between two and nine times. Mouse gene names and germline throughout. The read stops 4 residues short of the end of the CDR3; the missing end is completed from the germline J gene. The V gene is TRBV13-1, the J gene TRBJ2-7, with 9 positions matching TRBD2. Germline-derived CDR1 and CDR2 are NSHNY and SYGAGN. The CDR3 covers 12 residues. With V trimmed by 9 bases and J by 3 bases, 4 bases remained unmatched. CDR3 bases read: TGTGCCACCTGGACTGGGGTCTAT. Translated, it gives CATWTGVY. The whole CDR3 region reads CATWTGVYEQYF.

This clone was counted between two and nine times. At residue 13, the TCRdb amino acid sequence and the translated nucleotide sequence differ, so the protein here is the DNA translation. The listed genes are named as in mouse. The sequenced CDR3 bases are TGTGCCAGCAGCCCGACCGGGGGGAATTCTGGAAATACG. Translation gives CASSPTGGNSGNT. Given in full, the CDR3 is CASSPTGGNSGNTLYF. The rearrangement joins TRBV19 to TRBJ1-3; a possible D gene is TRBD1 (5 bases). The read is 3 residues too short to cover the CDR3 end, so that end is filled in from the germline J gene. Germline values: CDR1 FNHDT, CDR2 SITEND (reference sequence). The CDR3 loop spans 16 amino acids. Trimming took 5 bases from V and 0 from J, leaving 15 bases between them.

This clone was detected ten times or more. These gene names are mouse names. The same CDR3 is also encoded by other DNA sequences in this sample. The CDR3 bases that were read are TGTGCCAGCAGTGGACAGGGGGCGTCCAACGAA. This sequence encodes CASSGQGASNE. The CDR3 in full is CASSGQGASNERLFF. The chain combines TRBV13-3 with TRBJ1-4, with 10 bases fitting TRBD1. Read sequence stops 4 residues before the CDR3 end, and the germline J gene provides the missing end. The ends lost 3 bases at V and 2 bases at J; junction bases unmatched: 1. From germline, CDR1 is NNHDY and CDR2 SYVADS. The CDR3 is made up of 15 amino acids.

The table lists this clone with many counts. The listed genes are named as in mouse. The DNA ends 4 residues before the CDR3 does, and the rest of the CDR3 is filled in from the germline J gene. The J gene is TRBJ2-3, the V gene TRBV13-3; tentatively, D is TRBD1 (6 bases). This CDR3 is built from 14 residues. Germline loops: CDR1 NNHDY, CDR2 SYVADS. The V gene lost 6 bases and the J gene lost 0 bases, with 11 bases spanning the gap. CDR3 amino acids: CASTPDRSAETLYF. CDR3 bases read: TGTGCCAGCACCCCGGACAGAAGTGCAGAA.

In this sample, this clone turned up a few times. The germline and genes are mouse ones. The read gets to within 4 residues of the CDR3 end, and the germline J gene fills in the rest. The gene calls are TRBV1 and TRBJ2-3, with D tentatively TRBD2 (7 bases). The V gene lost 1 base and the J gene lost 1 base, with 12 bases spanning the gap. Germline V gives CDR1 NSQYPW, CDR2 LRSPGD (reference sequence). CDR3 size: 16 residues. The chain's CDR3 is CTCSAGWGARAETLYF. The sequenced part of the CDR3 DNA is TGCACCTGCAGTGCAGGATGGGGGGCCCGTGCAGAA. The full variable domain, in which reference TRBV1 and TRBJ2-3 provide the parts outside the CDR3, is VTLLEQNPRWRLVPRGQAVNLRCILKNSQYPWMSWYQQDLQKQLQWLFTLRSPGDKEVKSLPGADYLATRVTDTELRLQVANMSQGRTLYCTCSAGWGARAETLYFGSGTRLTVL.

To note about this clone: Gene labels here are mouse ones. The observed sequence ends 4 residues before the CDR3 terminus, with the missing tail filled in from the germline J gene. The chain links TRBV1 to TRBJ2-7; 12 bases fit TRBD2. The CDR3 contains 16 residues. Germline V CDR1 and CDR2: NSQYPW, LRSPGD (reference sequence). CDR3 residues: CTCSAETGLGGYEQYF. The part of the CDR3 DNA that was read is TGCACCTGCAGTGCAGAGACGGGACTGGGGGGTTAT.

Worth noting for this clone: Gene and germline names: mouse. The missing CDR3 end, 4 residues past where the read stops, is filled in from the germline J gene. The chain recombines TRBV13-1 with TRBJ1-1; 9 positions match TRBD1. Germline CDR1 and CDR2: NSHNY and SYGAGN. Trimming took 3 bases from V and 3 from J; bases not matched to a gene: 3. The CDR3 is 14 residues long. This CDR3 is CASSGGQGDTEVFF. CDR3 DNA, as far as it was read: TGTGCCAGCAGTGGGGGACAGGGTGACACA.

This clone came up many times. These gene names are mouse names. The sequenced fragment ends 4 residues before the CDR3 boundary, so the rest is inferred from the germline J gene. The chain is built from TRBV13-3 and TRBJ1-4; perhaps TRBD1 as D (6 bases). The germline V gene has CDR1 NNHDY and CDR2 SYVADS. CDR3 size: 15 residues. The V and J ends lost 1 base and 3 bases respectively, with 10 bases between them. Here the CDR3 reads CASSDPGHPNERLFF. The DNA read from the CDR3 is TGTGCCAGCAGTGATCCGGGACACCCCAACGAA.

Concerning this clone itself: Gene names are the mouse ones. The read ends 4 residues before the CDR3 terminus; that terminus is restored from the germline J gene. The chain joins TRBV13-3 to TRBJ1-2; 7 bases line up with TRBD1. V lost 1 base, J lost 3 bases, and 3 bases stayed unmatched. The CDR3 sequence is 14 residues long. Germline V gene data show CDR1 as NNHDY and CDR2 as SYVADS. This CDR3 reads CASSDRRGYSDYTF. Partial CDR3 DNA: TGTGCCAGCAGTGATCGCAGGGGGTACTCC.

The table lists this clone with a few counts. Genes and germline come from the mouse. The CDR3 end is not reached by the read, which stops 4 residues before it; the germline J gene fills it in. The gene calls are TRBV13-2 and TRBJ1-1, with TRBD1 matching 7 bases. The CDR3 spans 14 residues. The germline CDR1 and CDR2 sequences are NNHNN and SYGAGS (reference sequence). J gave up 0 bases and V 5 bases, and 4 bases lay outside the gene matches. The covered CDR3 bases are TGTGCCAGCGGCCGGGACAGTTCAAACACA. Its protein is CASGRDSSNT. The full-length CDR3 reads as CASGRDSSNTEVFF.

This clone was seen more than once but under ten times. The genes are named according to mouse. Read data end 4 residues before the CDR3 end; the end is taken from the germline J gene. This chain links TRBV13-1 with TRBJ2-5, with a possible D match to TRBD2 (5 bases). This CDR3 is 14 amino acids long. Germline V gives CDR1 NSHNY, CDR2 SYGAGN. Incomplete CDR3 DNA: TGTGCCAGCAGTGATGCAATGGGGAGAGAC. This translates into CASSDAMGRD. The whole CDR3 region reads CASSDAMGRDTQYF.

Concerning this clone itself: At residue 11, the TCRdb protein departs from the DNA translation, so the protein shown here was derived from the DNA itself. The listed genes are named as in mouse. The CDR3 goes on 3 residues after the read ends, and that part is filled in from the germline J gene. The chain joins TRBV31 to TRBJ1-3; D perhaps matches TRBD1 (6 bases). V lost 3 bases to trimming and J lost 0 bases, with 9 bases between them. Germline V gene lookup returns CDR1 GKSSPN and CDR2 SITVG. The length of the CDR3 is 14 residues. The covered CDR3 bases are TGTGCCTGGAGCGGGACACATTCTGGAAATACG. This translates into CAWSGTHSGNT. The full CDR3 protein is CAWSGTHSGNTLYF.

To note about this clone: Mouse names are used for the genes. The CDR3 goes on 4 residues after the read ends, and that part is filled in from the germline J gene. The V and J genes are TRBV31 and TRBJ1-4; 7 bases align to TRBD1. This CDR3 is built from 15 residues. The V and J ends lost 1 base and 4 bases, in that order; junction bases with no gene match: 6. Germline V gene sequence: CDR1 GKSSPN, CDR2 SITVG. The DNA read from the CDR3 is TGTGCCTGGAGTCCCGGGACAGTTCTCAACGAA. This encodes CAWSPGTVLNE. The entire CDR3 reads CAWSPGTVLNERLFF.

This clone has a count of ten or more. Mouse names are used for the genes. Coverage ceases 4 residues before the CDR3 finishes, and the germline J gene fills in the end. V and J are TRBV13-3 and TRBJ2-7; D is uncertain. Trimming cost V 6 bases and J 0 bases, with 7 bases left between them. Germline V gene sequence: CDR1 NNHDY, CDR2 SYVADS. The CDR3 length is 12 residues. This chain's CDR3 is CASTQSSYEQYF. The sequenced part of the CDR3 DNA is TGTGCCAGCACTCAGAGCTCCTAT.